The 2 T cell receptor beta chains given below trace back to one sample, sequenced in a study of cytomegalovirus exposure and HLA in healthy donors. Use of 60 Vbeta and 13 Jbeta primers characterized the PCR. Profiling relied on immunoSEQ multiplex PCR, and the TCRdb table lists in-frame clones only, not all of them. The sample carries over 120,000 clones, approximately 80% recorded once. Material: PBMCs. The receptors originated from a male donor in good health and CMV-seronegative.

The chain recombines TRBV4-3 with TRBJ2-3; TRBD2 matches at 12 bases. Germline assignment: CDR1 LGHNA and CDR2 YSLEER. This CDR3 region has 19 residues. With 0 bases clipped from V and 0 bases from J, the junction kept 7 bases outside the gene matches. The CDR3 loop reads CASSQERLAGDPSTDTQYF. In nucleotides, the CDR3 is TGCGCCAGCAGCCAAGAACGACTAGCGGGGGACCCTAGCACAGATACGCAGTATTTT.

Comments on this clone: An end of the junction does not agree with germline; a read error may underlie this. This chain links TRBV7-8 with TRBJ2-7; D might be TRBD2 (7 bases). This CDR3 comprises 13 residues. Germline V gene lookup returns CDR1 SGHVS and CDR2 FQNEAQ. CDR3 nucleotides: TGTGCCAACAGCTTAGGGGGGGCCTACGAGCAGTACTTC. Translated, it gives CANSLGGAYEQYF.